A single sample gave rise to the 24 T cell receptor beta chains below, sequenced in a study of CD8+ T cells in alopecia areata. It was cDNA, reverse transcribed from extracted RNA, that served as the sequencing template. Produced via immunoSEQ multiplex PCR; TCRdb's table is partial and in-frame only. The data show 150,000 or so clones, approximately 86% seen once. Treatment defined: oral pan-JAK inhibitor, 5-10 mg twice daily. This material consisted of CD8+ T cells sorted from blood, taken at week 4, from a patient treated with tofacitinib. The receptors originated from a human donor with alopecia areata.

The V call is TRBV9, the J call TRBJ2-5; D possibly matches TRBD1 or TRBD2 (6 bases each). V dropped 4 bases and J dropped 1 base, with 14 bases sitting between them. This CDR3 has 15 residues. CDR1 SGDLS and CDR2 YYNGEE come from the germline V gene. The CDR3 is CASSFGGGPQETQYF. CDR3 bases: TGTGCCAGCAGCTTTGGAGGGGGTCCCCAAGAGACCCAGTACTTC.

The chain carries TRBV27 and TRBJ2-7; 9 bases fit TRBD1. The V and J ends lost 4 bases and 5 bases, in that order; junction bases with no gene match: 6. Germline assignment: CDR1 MNHEY and CDR2 SMNVEV (reference sequence). The CDR3 covers 14 residues. The CDR3 here is CASSSTGGLNEQYF. The CDR3 nucleotides read TGTGCCAGCAGTTCCACAGGGGGCTTAAACGAGCAGTACTTC.

The chain employs TRBV7-9 and TRBJ2-5, with 11 bases aligning to TRBD2. The CDR3 has 16 residues. Germline V gene sequence: CDR1 SEHNR, CDR2 FQNEAQ (reference sequence). Germline trimming cut 0 bases from V and 4 bases from J; bases unmatched to any gene: 4. DNA of the CDR3: TGTGCCAGCAGCTTAGCCGTTAGCGGGAGGGGAGAGACCCAGTACTTC. This encodes CASSLAVSGRGETQYF.

The chain recombines TRBV7-8 with TRBJ2-5; 7 bases match TRBD1. J was trimmed by 5 bases and V by 6 bases; bases with no gene match: 12. The V gene's germline CDR1 is SGHVS and CDR2 FQNEAQ. This CDR3 has 15 amino acids. The CDR3 nucleotides are TGTGCCAGCAGTCGCGTGGGGGACAGAATGGAGACCCAGTACTTC. Translating gives CASSRVGDRMETQYF. Filled out from reference TRBV7-8 and TRBJ2-5, the complete variable domain reads GAGVSQSPRYKVAKRGQDVALRCDPISGHVSLFWYQQALGQGPEFLTYFQNEAQLDKSGLPSDRFFAERPEGSVSTLKIQRTQQEDSAVYLCASSRVGDRMETQYFGPGTRLLVL.

The genes are TRBV28 and TRBJ1-2; the D is unclear. V lost 3 bases and J 7 bases, leaving 12 bases between the germline ends. Germline CDR1 and CDR2: MDHEN and SYDVKM. The CDR3 length is 13 residues. CDR3 sequence (DNA): TGTGCCAGCAGTTTTGCAGGAGTCGTTGGCTACACCTTC. It is translated as CASSFAGVVGYTF.

The rearrangement links TRBV4-1 to TRBJ2-2; D possibly corresponds to TRBD2 (5 bases). The CDR3 totals 13 residues. V was pared by 7 bases and J by 7 bases, with 13 bases between. Germline CDR1 MGHRA, CDR2 YSYEKL. CDR3 nucleotide sequence: TGCGCCAGCATCGAACTAGATGGCGGGGAGCTGTTTTTT. Amino acids: CASIELDGGELFF.

The chain employs TRBV19 and TRBJ2-7; tentatively, D is TRBD1 or TRBD2 (6 bases each). Looked up from germline, CDR1 is LNHDA and CDR2 is SQIVND (reference sequence). V lost 8 bases and J lost 4, with 15 bases in between. CDR3 length: 13 amino acids. The CDR3 DNA reads TGTGCCAGTCGGCCCCAGGGGACTTACGAGCAGTACTTC. It is translated as CASRPQGTYEQYF. The entire variable domain, with the rest obtained from reference TRBV19 and TRBJ2-7, is as follows: DGGITQSPKYLFRKEGQNVTLSCEQNLNHDAMYWYRQDPGQGLRLIYYSQIVNDFQKGDIAEGYSVSREKKESFPLTVTSAQKNPTAFYLCASRPQGTYEQYFGPGTRLTVT.

This chain uses TRBV5-1 with TRBJ2-7; 7 bases agree with TRBD1. The CDR3 is 14 residues long. The V segment lost 4 bases and the J segment 0 bases; nucleotides outside the gene matches: 4. CDR1 is SGHRS, CDR2 YFSETQ, per germline. The CDR3 region has the DNA TGCGCCAGCAGCGTGGGACAGACCTCCTACGAGCAGTACTTC. Protein: CASSVGQTSYEQYF.

The CDR3: CASSHRDSTVWGQYF. The DNA for the CDR3 is TGCGCCAGCAGTCACCGGGACAGCACTGTTTGGGGGCAGTACTTC. This sequence joins TRBV4-1 and TRBJ2-7; the match to TRBD1 covers 7 bases. V gave up 6 bases and J gave up 9 bases; unmatched junction bases: 17. Germline assignment: CDR1 MGHRA and CDR2 YSYEKL. This CDR3 has 15 residues.

V and J are TRBV5-6 and TRBJ2-2; D not certain. The CDR3 extends over 16 amino acids. Germline V lookup: CDR1 SGHDT, CDR2 YYEEEE. V gave up 0 bases and J gave up 0 bases, with 9 bases separating them. DNA for the CDR3: TGTGCCAGCAGCTTGGATCTAGAGCCGAACACCGGGGAGCTGTTTTTT. Protein product: CASSLDLEPNTGELFF.

This chain joins TRBV29-1 and TRBJ2-3; maybe TRBD2 (5 bases). The length of the CDR3 is 12 residues. Germline-derived CDR1 and CDR2 are SQVTM and ANQGSEA. Between the trimmed V and J ends, which lost 4 bases and 1 base, there was a span of 6 bases. Here the CDR3 DNA reads TGCAGCGTTGGAGGGCGCACAGATACGCAGTATTTT. Protein product: CSVGGRTDTQYF.

The rearrangement links TRBV29-1 to TRBJ1-2; possible D gene TRBD1, 5 bases. Trimming removed 0 bases from V and 8 bases from J, with 7 bases in between. The CDR3 covers 11 residues. Germline CDR1 SQVTM, CDR2 ANQGSEA. The CDR3 protein is CSVEDRQGYTF. In DNA form, the CDR3 reads TGCAGCGTTGAAGATAGACAGGGCTACACCTTC.

The V gene is TRBV27, the J gene TRBJ1-2; D is possibly TRBD1 (5 bases). Germline V gene data show CDR1 as MNHEY and CDR2 as SMNVEV (reference sequence). There are 17 residues in the CDR3. Trimming stripped 6 bases from V and 2 bases from J, with 22 bases between. The CDR3 region is CASSSTRDSFGNYGYTF. The CDR3 DNA is TGTGCCAGCAGCTCAACCCGGGACTCTTTTGGGAACTATGGCTACACCTTC.

This chain joins TRBV27 and TRBJ1-1; D gene ambiguous. V was clipped by 0 bases and J by 1 base, with 12 bases between them. CDR3 size: 16 residues. Germline V gene lookup returns CDR1 MNHEY and CDR2 SMNVEV (reference sequence). The CDR3 is CASSLSLPAGNTEAFF. CDR3 coding DNA: TGTGCCAGCAGTTTATCTCTTCCAGCAGGGAACACTGAAGCTTTCTTT.

This clone has a handful of counts. The chain's CDR3 is CASIGATSAYNEQFF. Here the CDR3 DNA reads TGTGCCAGCATTGGCGCGACTAGCGCTTACAATGAGCAGTTCTTC. This chain connects TRBV2 to TRBJ2-1; 8 nucleotides line up with TRBD2. The CDR3 has 15 residues. Looked up from germline, CDR1 is SNHLY and CDR2 is FYNNEI. V lost 7 bases to trimming and J lost 4 bases; unmatched junction nucleotides: 9.

V is TRBV9 and J is TRBJ2-3; 9 nucleotides align to TRBD1. The V gene's germline CDR1 is SGDLS and CDR2 YYNGEE. The CDR3 has 15 residues. J lost 5 bases, V lost 0 bases, and 4 bases had no gene match. Here the CDR3 reads CASSVGYRGQDTQYF. The CDR3 DNA reads TGTGCCAGCAGCGTAGGGTACAGGGGGCAAGATACGCAGTATTTT. The full variable domain, rest sourced from reference TRBV9 and TRBJ2-3, is DSGVTQTPKHLITATGQRVTLRCSPRSGDLSVYWYQQSLDQGLQFLIQYYNGEERAKGNILERFSAQQFPDLHSELNLSSLELGDSALYFCASSVGYRGQDTQYFGPGTRLTVL.

DNA for the CDR3: TGTGCCAGCAGCTACAATCCAGGGGGCGATGAGCAGTTCTTC. This translates into CASSYNPGGDEQFF. V and J are TRBV9 and TRBJ2-1, with 8 bases that match TRBD1. Germline CDR1 and CDR2: SGDLS and YYNGEE. The CDR3 contains 14 residues. The V segment lost 4 bases and the J segment 8 bases; nucleotides outside the gene matches: 8.

The V gene is TRBV10-2, the J gene TRBJ2-7; D not resolved. The V end was cut by 3 bases, the J end by 2 bases, with 8 bases between. CDR1 WSHSY and CDR2 SAAADI come from the germline V gene. The CDR3 sequence is 13 residues long. This chain's CDR3 is CASSDGIPYEQYF. DNA of the CDR3: TGCGCCAGCAGTGACGGAATTCCCTACGAGCAGTACTTC.

A single count supports this clone. The chain carries TRBV7-8 and TRBJ2-7, with D possibly being TRBD1 (6 bases). This CDR3 region has 14 residues. The ends were cut back, 5 bases at V and 2 bases at J, with 13 bases in the middle. The germline gives CDR1 SGHVS, CDR2 FQNEAQ. DNA of the CDR3: TGTGCCAGCAGCCCTAGGGGGAGCGCCTACGAGCAGTACTTC. Its translation: CASSPRGSAYEQYF.

This clone was found a few times. The J gene is TRBJ1-1, the V gene TRBV4-1; D might be TRBD1 (5 bases). Germline CDR1 and CDR2: MGHRA and YSYEKL. The CDR3 runs to 13 residues. Trimming removed 2 bases at V and 5 bases at J, with 9 bases between. The CDR3 spells CASSQMGETEAFF. The CDR3 nucleotides are TGCGCCAGCAGCCAAATGGGGGAGACTGAAGCTTTCTTT.

This sequence joins TRBV2 and TRBJ2-5; D is perhaps TRBD2 (5 bases). Trimming left V 0 bases short and J 0 bases short, with 8 bases between. Germline assignment: CDR1 SNHLY and CDR2 FYNNEI. The CDR3 runs to 15 residues. CDR3 nucleotides: TGTGCCAGCAGTGAAGCACTAGAGTACCAAGAGACCCAGTACTTC. Encoded protein: CASSEALEYQETQYF.

The V call is TRBV25-1, the J call TRBJ1-4; no clear D gene. Trimming removed 3 bases at V and 8 bases at J, with 10 bases between. CDR1 MGHDK and CDR2 SYGVNS come from the germline V gene. The CDR3 extends over 13 amino acids. CDR3 bases: TGTGCCAGCAGTGATCTTCGAGGAGAAAAACTGTTTTTT. It specifies CASSDLRGEKLFF.

Remarks on this clone: The same CDR3 can be traced to other DNA sequences in this sample. The chain carries TRBV19 and TRBJ1-1; D gene unclear. Germline values: CDR1 LNHDA, CDR2 SQIVND (reference sequence). The V end lost 3 bases, the J end lost 0 bases, and 8 bases lay between the germline ends. The CDR3 loop spans 14 amino acids. CDR3 in amino acids: CASSIGQLNTEAFF. Here the CDR3 DNA reads TGTGCCAGTAGTATCGGGCAGTTGAACACTGAAGCTTTCTTT.

The V and J genes are TRBV29-1 and TRBJ1-1; no firm D call. Germline V CDR1 and CDR2: SQVTM, ANQGSEA. Trimming took off 6 bases at V and 6 bases at J, with 17 bases between the two ends. The CDR3 consists of 13 residues. The CDR3 nucleotides read TGCAGCGTCCTTTTGAATGAGGGTTCTGAAGCTTTCTTT. Protein: CSVLLNEGSEAFF.